Reported below is one T cell receptor (beta chain). Its target is unknown. The entry originates in a study of T cell repertoires in cytomegalovirus infection. Using its own MiXCR run on the reads, TCRdb lists one record per CDR3 protein. In the table there are fewer than 1,000,000 distinct CDR3 sequences, around a third of which are singletons. Study conclusions and caveats: Carriage of CMV together with the relevant HLA was identifiable through cumulative public TCR beta family frequency.

The TCR was taken from a human donor in good health (CMV status not recorded). Some clones in this sample may be carry-over from other donors' samples. The sample was cultured CD8+ T cells from PBMCs, taken from culture after CMV antigen stimulation.

The CDR3 sequence is CASNKGWEGNTGELFF. DNA for the CDR3: TGTGCCAGCAACAAGGGGTGGGAGGGAAACACCGGGGAGCTGTTTTTT. V usage is TRBV6-6 and J usage is TRBJ2-2, with 7 bases fitting TRBD2. J lost 2 bases, V lost 7 bases, and 10 bases had no gene match. Germline V lookup: CDR1 MNHNY, CDR2 SVGAGI (reference sequence). The CDR3 extends over 16 amino acids.